These T cell receptor beta chains were read from a single sample in a study of high-grade serous ovarian cancer treatment subgroups. Data came from immunoSEQ multiplex PCR; TCRdb stores just in-frame clones and leaves some out. The sample yields about 6,800 clones, roughly 78% seen once. Specimen: tumor tissue. The receptors stem from a human donor with high-grade serous ovarian cancer. CDR3s include the opening cysteine and the closing phenylalanine or tryptophan. The order of the fields is clone size, V gene, J gene, D gene, CDR3 protein, CDR3 DNA. D genes are given only for firm matches. The size entry is marked missing in some rows and otherwise reads once, few, many or a size class.

>medium-sized|TRBV4-3|TRBJ1-5|NA
CASSQDLTNSNQPQHF
TGCGCCAGCAGCCAAGATCTCACTAATAGCAATCAGCCCCAGCATTTT
>NA|TRBV9|TRBJ2-7|NA
CASSLSLGGGTIEQYF
TGTGCCAGCAGCCTATCCCTCGGGGGAGGAACAATTGAGCAGTACTTC
>NA|TRBV7-2|TRBJ1-2|TRBD1
CASSFGQGSGYGYTF
TGTGCCAGCAGCTTTGGACAGGGGAGCGGCTATGGCTACACCTTC
>NA|TRBV29-1|TRBJ2-1|NA
CSVPGTQIEQFF
TGCAGCGTTCCCGGGACACAGATCGAGCAGTTCTTC
>NA|TRBV5-8|TRBJ1-4|NA
CASSSSGATNEKLFF
TGTGCCAGCAGCTCCTCAGGGGCAACTAATGAAAAACTGTTTTTT
>NA|TRBV7-3|TRBJ2-3|NA
CASSPGPGLSTDTQYF
TGTGCCAGCAGCCCTGGCCCTGGATTGTCCACAGATACGCAGTATTTT
>NA|TRBV7-2|TRBJ2-1|TRBD1
CASSLDLDRATDEQFF
TGTGCCAGCAGCTTAGATCTGGACAGGGCTACGGATGAGCAGTTCTTC
>few|TRBV7-9|TRBJ2-1|NA
CASSLAPGKGYNEQFF
TGTGCCAGCAGCTTAGCTCCAGGGAAGGGGTACAATGAGCAGTTCTTC
>NA|TRBV11-3|TRBJ1-1|TRBD1
CASSRTGFDTEAFF
TGTGCCAGCAGCCGGACAGGGTTTGATACTGAAGCTTTCTTT
>NA|TRBV28|TRBJ2-7|NA
CASNPPGPGGGEQYF
TGTGCCAGCAACCCCCCGGGACCCGGGGGAGGCGAGCAGTACTTC
>NA|TRBV7-2|TRBJ2-7|NA
CASSLPRGAHSYEQYF
TGTGCCAGCAGCCTGCCGCGGGGTGCCCACTCCTACGAGCAGTACTTC
>NA|TRBV25-1|TRBJ2-1|TRBD2
CASSGPLADSLYNEQFF
TGTGCCAGCAGTGGACCTCTAGCGGATAGTCTCTACAATGAGCAGTTCTTC
>NA|TRBV12-5|TRBJ2-1|TRBD2
CATGLAGSYNEQFF
TGTGCTACGGGTCTAGCGGGATCCTACAATGAGCAGTTCTTC
>NA|TRBV5-4|TRBJ2-2|TRBD2
CASSLGAGETGELFF
TGTGCCAGCAGCTTGGGGGCGGGAGAAACCGGGGAGCTGTTTTTT
>NA|TRBV5-4|TRBJ1-3|NA
CASSVIGDTIYF
TGTGCCAGCAGCGTGATCGGGGACACCATATATTTT
>NA|TRBV28|TRBJ1-5|NA
CASSPLNQPQHF
TGTGCCAGCAGCCCGTTAAATCAGCCCCAGCATTTT
>NA|TRBV27|TRBJ1-2|TRBD1
CASRDQGQGYYGYTF
TGTGCCAGCCGGGATCAAGGACAGGGTTACTATGGCTACACCTTC
>few|TRBV6-6|TRBJ1-1|NA
CASSLIDTEAFF
TGTGCCAGCAGCCTCATTGACACTGAAGCTTTCTTT
>once|TRBV4-1|TRBJ2-2|TRBD2
CASSQSTLAANTGELFF
TGCGCCAGCAGCCAATCAACACTAGCGGCGAACACCGGGGAGCTGTTTTTT
>NA|TRBV18|TRBJ2-5|NA
CASSPRREETQYF
TGTGCCAGCTCACCACGTAGGGAAGAGACCCAGTACTTC
>NA|TRBV4-1|TRBJ2-7|NA
CASSPGSSYEQYF
TGCGCCAGCAGCCCCGGCAGCTCCTACGAGCAGTACTTC
>NA|TRBV10-2|TRBJ2-1|TRBD2
CASSGASGRVNSYNEQFF
TGCGCCAGCAGTGGGGCTAGCGGGAGGGTCAACTCTTACAATGAGCAGTTCTTC
>NA|TRBV5-1|TRBJ1-6|NA
CASSLAGGFSSYNSPLHF
TGCGCCAGCAGCTTAGCTGGGGGCTTTAGCTCCTATAATTCACCCCTCCACTTT
>NA|TRBV7-2|TRBJ1-1|TRBD1
CASSPWTGTLGEAFF
TGTGCCAGCAGCCCTTGGACAGGGACACTCGGTGAAGCTTTCTTT
>NA|TRBV19|TRBJ2-7|TRBD2
CASSLGLAGVYEQYF
TGTGCCAGTAGTTTAGGACTAGCGGGAGTTTACGAGCAGTACTTC
>NA|TRBV7-2|TRBJ2-1|TRBD2
CASSLEGGPGNEQFF
TGTGCCAGCAGCTTAGAGGGAGGGCCAGGCAATGAGCAGTTCTTC
>NA|TRBV6-5|TRBJ1-1|NA
CASSYSSGLLTEAFF
TGTGCCAGCAGTTACTCGAGCGGGTTGCTCACTGAAGCTTTCTTT
>NA|TRBV14|TRBJ1-1|NA
CASSYQGGVNTEAFF
TGTGCCAGCAGCTACCAGGGTGGGGTTAACACTGAAGCTTTCTTT
>NA|TRBV5-1|TRBJ1-3|TRBD1
CASSEGAGSWNTIYF
TGCGCCAGCAGCGAGGGGGCAGGGTCCTGGAACACCATATATTTT
>few|TRBV18|TRBJ2-7|TRBD1
CASSPGGQGASEQYF
TGTGCCAGCTCACCAGGGGGACAGGGGGCGAGCGAGCAGTACTTC
>NA|TRBV7-9|TRBJ1-2|NA
CASSFGTLYGYTF
TGTGCCAGCAGCTTCGGGACACTCTATGGCTACACCTTC
>few|TRBV27|TRBJ1-5|NA
CASSEDNQPQHF
TGTGCCAGCAGTGAAGACAATCAGCCCCAGCATTTT
>NA|TRBV7-9|TRBJ2-7|TRBD2
CASTGGRAYEQYF
TGTGCCAGCACGGGCGGGAGGGCCTACGAGCAGTACTTC
>once|TRBV19|TRBJ2-1|TRBD2
CASSIQRLSGSNEQFF
TGTGCCAGTAGTATTCAACGACTTAGCGGGAGCAATGAGCAGTTCTTC
>once|TRBV11-2|TRBJ1-1|NA
CASSFQGNTEAFF
TGTGCCAGCAGCTTCCAGGGGAACACTGAAGCTTTCTTT
>NA|TRBV19|TRBJ2-2|NA
CASHEAGELFF
TGTGCCAGTCACGAAGCCGGGGAGCTGTTTTTT
>NA|TRBV28|TRBJ2-7|NA
CASSPLVVREQYF
TGTGCCAGCAGTCCTCTAGTGGTTAGGGAGCAGTACTTC
>NA|TRBV5-4|TRBJ2-2|TRBD2
CASSLPAAGVGAGELFF
TGTGCCAGCAGCTTGCCCGCCGCGGGGGTGGGCGCCGGGGAGCTGTTTTTT
>NA|TRBV5-5|TRBJ2-7|NA
CASSYIGDREQYF
TGTGCCAGCAGTTACATTGGCGATCGCGAGCAGTACTTC
>NA|TRBV5-1|TRBJ2-7|NA
CASSPQDRVSSYEQYF
TGCGCCAGCAGCCCACAGGACAGAGTTAGCTCCTACGAGCAGTACTTC
>NA|TRBV2|TRBJ2-7|TRBD2
CAIRRSSGAYEQYF
TGTGCCATCCGACGGTCTAGCGGTGCCTACGAGCAGTACTTC
>few|TRBV7-9|TRBJ1-5|TRBD1
CASSLGQGNYQPQHF
TGTGCCAGCAGCTTAGGACAGGGGAACTATCAGCCCCAGCATTTT